Following are 15 T cell receptor beta chains from one sample sequenced in a study of cytomegalovirus exposure and HLA in healthy donors. The PCR employed 60 Vbeta primers together with 13 Jbeta primers. Sequencing used immunoSEQ multiplex PCR; TCRdb keeps in-frame clones, though not all of them. The top ten clones hold about 2.2% of a sample with 80,000 to 90,000 clones, 75% of them seen once. Sequencing was done on a sample of PBMCs. These receptors were taken from a man aged 35-49 years in good health and CMV-seronegative.

The chain couples TRBV7-6 to TRBJ1-2; TRBD1 agrees at 9 bases. Germline assignment: CDR1 SGHVS and CDR2 FNYEAQ. The CDR3 has 14 amino acids. V shed 4 bases, J shed 5 bases, and the junction held 5 bases outside the gene matches. Here the CDR3 DNA reads TGTGCCAGCAGCTCCGGGACAGGGCCATATGGCTACACCTTC. Translated, it gives CASSSGTGPYGYTF. Complete variable domain (other parts from reference TRBV7-6 and TRBJ1-2): GAGVSQSPRYKVTKRGQDVALRCDPISGHVSLYWYRQALGQGPEFLTYFNYEAQQDKSGLPNDRFSAERPEGSISTLTIQRTEQRDSAMYRCASSSGTGPYGYTFGSGTRLTVV.

The chain carries TRBV5-1 and TRBJ2-1; 11 nucleotides line up with TRBD2. The CDR3 runs 16 residues. After removal of 4 bases from V and 5 bases from J, the junction contained 8 bases not matched to a gene. CDR1 is SGHRS and CDR2 is YFSETQ in the germline V gene. This chain's CDR3 is CASSQSYSGRDNEQFF. The DNA for the CDR3 is TGCGCCAGCAGCCAATCCTATAGCGGGAGGGACAATGAGCAGTTCTTC.

This sequence joins TRBV5-6 and TRBJ1-4; maybe TRBD1 (6 bases). Germline CDR1 is SGHDT and CDR2 is YYEEEE. The CDR3 totals 15 residues. With 4 bases removed from V and 7 bases from J, the gap between germline ends came to 17 bases. CDR3 sequence reads: CASSLVQGRIEKLFF. The CDR3 DNA follows: TGTGCCAGCAGCCTTGTACAGGGCCGCATTGAAAAACTGTTTTTT.

The gene calls are TRBV19 and TRBJ1-6; D is undetermined. CDR1 and CDR2 (germline): LNHDA, SQIVND (reference sequence). The CDR3 spans 13 residues. With 3 bases removed from V and 7 bases from J, the gap between germline ends came to 7 bases. CDR3 residues: CASSMEANSPLHF. In DNA form, the CDR3 reads TGTGCCAGTAGTATGGAGGCGAATTCACCCCTCCACTTT.

The V and J genes are TRBV2 and TRBJ1-2; TRBD1 aligns across 7 bases. V lost 7 bases and J lost 6; bases outside the gene matches: 8. Per the germline V gene, CDR1 is SNHLY and CDR2 is FYNNEI. The CDR3 is made up of 13 amino acids. In nucleotides, the CDR3 is TGTGCCAGCATTAAGGGGGCGAGGGATGGCTACACCTTC. Protein sequence: CASIKGARDGYTF. Together with reference TRBV2 and TRBJ1-2, the CDR3 gives the full variable domain: EPEVTQTPSHQVTQMGQEVILRCVPISNHLYFYWYRQILGQKVEFLVSFYNNEISEKSEIFDDQFSVERPDGSNFTLKIRSTKLEDSAMYFCASIKGARDGYTFGSGTRLTVV.

The chain carries TRBV6-5 and TRBJ1-4; 7 bases agree with TRBD1. The CDR3 is 14 residues long. Germline V gives CDR1 MNHEY, CDR2 SVGAGI. The ends lost 6 bases at V and 0 bases at J; junction bases unmatched: 1. The CDR3 sequence is CASSQGATNEKLFF. The CDR3 DNA follows: TGTGCCAGCAGCCAGGGGGCAACTAATGAAAAACTGTTTTTT.

This chain uses TRBV5-4 with TRBJ2-3; 7 bases are shared with TRBD1. The V and J ends lost 0 bases and 2 bases, in that order; junction bases with no gene match: 6. The length of the CDR3 is 16 residues. Germline V gene data show CDR1 as SGHNT and CDR2 as YYREEE (reference sequence). CDR3 amino acids: CASSLDTGAITDTQYF. The CDR3, as DNA: TGTGCCAGCAGCTTGGATACAGGGGCGATCACAGATACGCAGTATTTT. The full variable domain, with the rest looked up from reference TRBV5-4 and TRBJ2-3, is ETGVTQSPTHLIKTRGQQVTLRCSSQSGHNTVSWYQQALGQGPQFIFQYYREEENGRGNFPPRFSGLQFPNYSSELNVNALELDDSALYLCASSLDTGAITDTQYFGPGTRLTVL.

The gene calls are TRBV7-6 and TRBJ1-4; 8 bases fit TRBD1. CDR1 is SGHVS, CDR2 FNYEAQ, per germline. The length of the CDR3 is 16 residues. After removal of 5 bases from V and 5 bases from J, the junction contained 10 bases not matched to a gene. CDR3 region: CASSLRPDRENEKLFF. In DNA, the CDR3 is TGTGCCAGCAGCCTAAGACCGGACAGGGAAAATGAAAAACTGTTTTTT.

The gene calls are TRBV5-1 and TRBJ1-2, with a weak D call TRBD1 (5 bases). The CDR3 is made up of 14 amino acids. Germline lookup yields CDR1 SGHRS and CDR2 YFSETQ. V shed 2 bases and J shed 4 bases, with 12 bases lying between them. CDR3 DNA sequence: TGCGCCAGCAGCTTTGGGCAGGGAAGCTATGGCTACACCTTC. Residues: CASSFGQGSYGYTF.

V usage is TRBV20-1 and J usage is TRBJ1-2; unclear D gene. This CDR3 spans 11 amino acids. The V end was cut by 8 bases, the J end by 3 bases, with 10 bases between. The V gene's germline CDR1 is DFQATT and CDR2 SNEGSKA (reference sequence). The chain's CDR3 is CSLTLDYGYTF. DNA for the CDR3: TGCAGTCTTACCTTAGACTATGGCTACACCTTC.

The rearrangement links TRBV5-1 to TRBJ2-3; 9 positions agree with TRBD2. The CDR3 has 18 amino acids. V lost 6 bases and J lost 0; bases outside the gene matches: 14. Germline values: CDR1 SGHRS, CDR2 YFSETQ. CDR3: CASTASPLLAGSTDTQYF. CDR3 coding DNA: TGCGCCAGCACAGCATCTCCCCTCCTAGCGGGGAGCACAGATACGCAGTATTTT.

The V call is TRBV7-9, the J call TRBJ2-6; 8 nucleotides align to TRBD2. Germline loops: CDR1 SEHNR, CDR2 FQNEAQ (reference sequence). The CDR3 has 19 residues. Unmatched junction bases numbered 15, after V lost 4 bases and J lost 4 bases. CDR3 in DNA: TGTGCCAGCAGCTCCACGGTCGGGGGGGCTTCCCCGGGGGCCAACGTCCTGACTTTC. It codes for CASSSTVGGASPGANVLTF.

The table lists this clone with a few counts. The chain uses TRBV7-3 and TRBJ2-1; 12 nucleotides line up with TRBD2. Germline CDR1 SGHTA, CDR2 FQGTGA. The CDR3 has 19 residues. J was trimmed by 0 bases and V by 5 bases; bases with no gene match: 11. The CDR3 bases are TGTGCCAGCAGCCAAACGGGACTAGCGGGTGGTTTCTCCTACAATGAGCAGTTCTTC. Protein: CASSQTGLAGGFSYNEQFF.

V and J are TRBV19 and TRBJ2-3; TRBD1 aligns across 10 bases. The CDR3 sequence is 15 residues long. Germline trimming cut 10 bases from V and 2 bases from J; bases unmatched to any gene: 9. In germline, CDR1 is LNHDA, CDR2 SQIVND (reference sequence). The CDR3 here is CATTDRGGITDTQYF. CDR3 in DNA: TGTGCCACTACGGACAGGGGGGGAATCACAGATACGCAGTATTTT.

The chain is built from TRBV28 and TRBJ1-3; 8 bases align to TRBD1. The trim removed 5 bases at V and 0 bases at J, leaving 3 bases unmatched. The CDR3 runs to 15 residues. The germline CDR1 and CDR2 sequences are MDHEN and SYDVKM. The CDR3, as DNA: TGTGCCAGCAGTGAAACAGGGGGCTCTGGAAACACCATATATTTT. Its translation: CASSETGGSGNTIYF. The whole variable domain, remainder taken from reference TRBV28 and TRBJ1-3, is DVKVTQSSRYLVKRTGEKVFLECVQDMDHENMFWYRQDPGLGLRLIYFSYDVKMKEKGDIPEGYSVSREKKERFSLILESASTNQTSMYLCASSETGGSGNTIYFGEGSWLTVV.